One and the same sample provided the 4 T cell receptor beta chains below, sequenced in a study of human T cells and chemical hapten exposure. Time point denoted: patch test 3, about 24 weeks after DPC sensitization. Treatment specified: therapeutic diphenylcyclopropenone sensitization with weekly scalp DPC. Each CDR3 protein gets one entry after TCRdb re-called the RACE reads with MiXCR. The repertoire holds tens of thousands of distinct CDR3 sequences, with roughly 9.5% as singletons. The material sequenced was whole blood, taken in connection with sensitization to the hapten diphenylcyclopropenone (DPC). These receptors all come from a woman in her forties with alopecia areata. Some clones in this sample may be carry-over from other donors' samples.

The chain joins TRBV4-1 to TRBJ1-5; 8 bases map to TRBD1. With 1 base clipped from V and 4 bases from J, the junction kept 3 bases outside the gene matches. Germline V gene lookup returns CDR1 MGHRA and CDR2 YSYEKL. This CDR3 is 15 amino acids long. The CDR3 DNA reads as TGCGCCAGCAGCCAAGCTTGGACAGGGAATCAGCCCCAGCATTTT. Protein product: CASSQAWTGNQPQHF.

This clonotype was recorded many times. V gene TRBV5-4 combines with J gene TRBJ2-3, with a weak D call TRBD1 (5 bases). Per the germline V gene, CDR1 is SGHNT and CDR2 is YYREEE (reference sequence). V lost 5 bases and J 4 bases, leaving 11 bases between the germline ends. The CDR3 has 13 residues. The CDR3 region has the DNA TGTGCCAGCAGTCAGGGTAACGCAGATACGCAGTATTTT. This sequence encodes CASSQGNADTQYF.

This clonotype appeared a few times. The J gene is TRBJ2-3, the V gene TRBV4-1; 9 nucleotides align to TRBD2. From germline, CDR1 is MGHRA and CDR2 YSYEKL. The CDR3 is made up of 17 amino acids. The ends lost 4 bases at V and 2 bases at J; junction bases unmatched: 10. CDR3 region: CASSPPPAGGATDTQYF. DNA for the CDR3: TGCGCCAGCAGCCCTCCCCCGGCGGGGGGGGCCACAGATACGCAGTATTTT.

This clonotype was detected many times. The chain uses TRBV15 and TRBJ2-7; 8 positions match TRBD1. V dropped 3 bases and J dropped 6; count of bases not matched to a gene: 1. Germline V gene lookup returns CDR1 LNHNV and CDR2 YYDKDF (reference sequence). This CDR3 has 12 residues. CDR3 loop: CATSSGQGEQYF. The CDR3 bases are TGTGCCACCAGCAGTGGACAGGGCGAGCAGTACTTC.